Included here is one T cell receptor beta chain sequence, with context. Its cognate antigen is unknown. Each CDR3 protein gets one entry after TCRdb re-called the reads with MiXCR. The table lists roughly 990,000 distinct CDR3 sequences, 30% to 40% of them singletons. The data derive from a study of T cell repertoires in cytomegalovirus infection. The ends were cut back, 9 bases at V and 0 bases at J, with 13 bases in the middle. Germline CDR1 is MNHEY and CDR2 is SMNVEV (reference sequence). The CDR3 length is 14 residues. Study-level findings and limits: Dominating the ex vivo response were HLA-C-restricted CMV-specific TCR beta clonotypes.

This chain uses TRBV27 with TRBJ2-3, with a tentative D call TRBD1 (6 bases). Sequencing was performed on cultured CD8+ T cells from PBMCs, taken from culture after CMV antigen stimulation. The clonotype comes from a human donor in good health (CMV status not recorded). Some clones in this sample may be carry-over from other donors' samples. The CDR3 loop reads CASQQGLSTDTQYF. CDR3 coding DNA: TGTGCCAGTCAACAGGGCCTCAGCACAGATACGCAGTATTTT.